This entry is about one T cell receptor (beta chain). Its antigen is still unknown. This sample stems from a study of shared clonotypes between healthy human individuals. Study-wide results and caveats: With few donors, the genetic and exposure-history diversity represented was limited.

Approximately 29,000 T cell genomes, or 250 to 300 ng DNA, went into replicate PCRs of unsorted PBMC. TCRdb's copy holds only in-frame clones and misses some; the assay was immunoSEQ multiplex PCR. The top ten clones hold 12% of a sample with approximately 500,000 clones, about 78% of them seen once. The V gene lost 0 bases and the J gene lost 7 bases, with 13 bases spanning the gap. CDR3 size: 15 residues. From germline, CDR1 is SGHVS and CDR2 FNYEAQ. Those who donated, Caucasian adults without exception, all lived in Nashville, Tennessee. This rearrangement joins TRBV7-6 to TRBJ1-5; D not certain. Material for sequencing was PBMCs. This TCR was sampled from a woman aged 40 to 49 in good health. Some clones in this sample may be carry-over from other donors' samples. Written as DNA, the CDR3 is TGTGCCAGCAGCTTAGCTGCGGAATGGAGGCAGCCCCAGCATTTT. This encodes CASSLAAEWRQPQHF.